This T cell receptor (beta chain) was sequenced in a study of blood T cell repertoires in COVID-19. Study overall: In each case, the material was cDNA or gDNA derived from T cells, B-cell-depleted T cells, or PBMCs.

Methods used by the authors: Using reference gene primer amplification, nucleated cell counts were estimated. The protocol was immunoSEQ multiplex PCR, while the TCRdb copy is restricted to in-frame clones and leaves out a portion. The V and J calls and clone size were taken over from that table, and D and trimming were inferred from the DNA. The data contain 310,000 or so clones, about 89% of them singletons. Recovered status applied to Cohort 3 donors who had two consecutive negative PCRs. It also applied to those with clearance or with symptom resolution. The germline V gene has CDR1 SGHTA and CDR2 FQGTGA. The CDR3 totals 13 residues. Trimming cost V 5 bases and J 1 base, with 8 bases left between them.

The chain combines TRBV7-3 with TRBJ1-1; D perhaps matches TRBD1 (5 bases). The material sequenced was PBMCs or T cells enriched from blood (not recorded which). The receptor was derived from a woman aged 40 to 55 who had recovered from COVID-19. The CDR3 here is CASSKTGNTEAFF. The CDR3, as DNA: TGTGCCAGCAGCAAAACAGGGAACACTGAAGCTTTCTTT.